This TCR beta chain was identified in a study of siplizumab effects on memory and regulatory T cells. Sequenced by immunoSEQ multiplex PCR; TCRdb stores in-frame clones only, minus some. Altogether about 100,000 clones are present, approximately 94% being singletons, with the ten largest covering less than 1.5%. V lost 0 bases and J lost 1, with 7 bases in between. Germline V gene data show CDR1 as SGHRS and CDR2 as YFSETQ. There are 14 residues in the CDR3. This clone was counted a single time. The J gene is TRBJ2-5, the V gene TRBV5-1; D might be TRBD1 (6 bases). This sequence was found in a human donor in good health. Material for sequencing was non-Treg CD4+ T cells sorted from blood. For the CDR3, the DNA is TGCGCCAGCAGCTTGGGGACAGTCCAAGAGACCCAGTACTTC. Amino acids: CASSLGTVQETQYF.